A selection of T cell receptor beta chains follows, all from one sample in a study of early T cells in non-severe SARS-CoV-2 infection. TCRdb reprocessed the 5' RACE reads with MiXCR, giving one entry per CDR3 protein. The sample includes about 120,000 distinct CDR3 sequences, roughly 12% of them seen just once. This specimen consisted of whole blood, obtained at baseline. The receptors were sampled from an adult who was a healthcare worker with PCR-confirmed SARS-CoV-2 infection or an uninfected control (not recorded which). CDR3s include the opening cysteine and the closing phenylalanine or tryptophan. Fields, in order: clone size, J gene, CDR3 length, D gene, V gene, CDR3 DNA, CDR3 protein. A D gene is named only where the DNA matches it firmly. Size tells how often a clone was seen (once, few, many) or the class of an expanded clone, and some rows leave it out.

few TRBJ2-5 17 TRBD1 TRBV11-3 TGTGCCAGCAGCTTAGGGCGCCGGGACAGCCCCCAAGAGACCCAGTACTTC CASSLGRRDSPQETQYF
NA TRBJ1-2 14 NA TRBV3-1 TGTGCCAGCAGCCGCAGGGGACCAATATATGGCTACACCTTC CASSRRGPIYGYTF
NA TRBJ2-3 15 NA TRBV2 TGTGCCAGCAGTGGGTTAGCGCAGCTCACAGATACGCAGTATTTT CASSGLAQLTDTQYF
NA TRBJ2-2 16 TRBD1 TRBV9 TGTGCCAGCAGCGGAGGAAGGGACAGTGGGACCGGGGAGCTGTTTTTT CASSGGRDSGTGELFF
many TRBJ2-5 17 NA TRBV28 TGTGCCAGCAGTTTTTTTGGTAGCGGAAGACATCAAGAGACCCAGTACTTC CASSFFGSGRHQETQYF
few TRBJ2-7 16 TRBD1 TRBV28 TGTGCCAGCAAACCCTTAGGGACAGTCCTATCCTACGAGCAGTACTTC CASKPLGTVLSYEQYF
NA TRBJ1-2 13 NA TRBV7-9 TGTGCCAGCGGGGACCGTGTCGGCTATGGCTACACCTTC CASGDRVGYGYTF
many TRBJ1-5 14 TRBD1 TRBV29-1 TGCAGCGTTGTAGGGGAGGGGGCAAATCAGCCCCAGCATTTT CSVVGEGANQPQHF
NA TRBJ2-4 16 NA TRBV12-3/TRBV12-4 TGTGCCAGCAGTTTCGGGGTCAGGGGATCCAAAAACATTCAGTACTTC CASSFGVRGSKNIQYF
few TRBJ2-5 16 NA TRBV19 TGTGCCAGTAGTATTTCAGGACACCTATTCCAAGAGACCCAGTACTTC CASSISGHLFQETQYF
many TRBJ2-1 15 TRBD2 TRBV7-2 TGTGCCAGCAGCTTAATAGCGGGGGTGGGGAATGAGCAGTTCTTC CASSLIAGVGNEQFF
NA TRBJ1-2 14 TRBD1 TRBV7-9 TGTGCCAGCAGCTCTTCGGACAGGACAGATGGCTACACCTTC CASSSSDRTDGYTF
NA TRBJ2-1 16 TRBD2 TRBV9 TGTGCCAGCAGCGGAGGGGTAGCGGGGCCCCACAATGAGCAGTTCTTC CASSGGVAGPHNEQFF
many TRBJ2-3 14 TRBD2 TRBV6-6 TGTGCCAGCACCTTTAGCGGGAGAACAGATACGCAGTATTTT CASTFSGRTDTQYF
NA TRBJ2-7 14 TRBD2 TRBV12-3/TRBV12-4 TGTGCCAGCAGTTTCGGGGGGTTACAATACGAGCAGTACTTC CASSFGGLQYEQYF
NA TRBJ1-1 15 NA TRBV19 TGTGCCAGTAGTATAACATCGGGGGGGAACACTGAAGCTTTCTTT CASSITSGGNTEAFF
NA TRBJ1-1 13 NA TRBV10-2 TGCGCCAGCAGTCATAGTCCCAACACTGAAGCTTTCTTT CASSHSPNTEAFF
few TRBJ1-2 12 NA TRBV29-1 TGCAGCGTTGTATCGCAGAACTATGGCTACACCTTC CSVVSQNYGYTF
few TRBJ2-5 15 NA TRBV28 TGTGCCAGCAGACCACCTCGCGGCCACCAAGAGACCCAGTACTTC CASRPPRGHQETQYF
few TRBJ2-5 15 TRBD1 TRBV5-1 TGCGCCAGCAGCCACGAGGGACAGATCCAAGAGACCCAGTACTTC CASSHEGQIQETQYF
few TRBJ2-7 13 TRBD1 TRBV6-2/TRBV6-3 TGTGCCAGCAGACGGACAGGGCCCCACGAGCAGTACTTC CASRRTGPHEQYF
few TRBJ1-2 15 NA TRBV12-3/TRBV12-4 TGTGCCAGCAGTTTCGGGCCCCGATGGAACTATGGCTACACCTTC CASSFGPRWNYGYTF
few TRBJ2-1 17 TRBD2 TRBV19 TGTGCCAGTAGTATAACCTCTAGCGGGAGGGCCCTCGATGAGCAGTTCTTC CASSITSSGRALDEQFF
NA TRBJ2-7 14 TRBD1 TRBV7-2 TGTGCCAGCAGCCCCCGATCAGGGGGCTACGAGCAGTACTTC CASSPRSGGYEQYF
NA TRBJ2-2 13 TRBD1 TRBV29-1 TGCAGCGGGACAGGGGCTGGCACCGGGGAGCTGTTTTTT CSGTGAGTGELFF
NA TRBJ2-3 15 NA TRBV27 TGTGCCAGCAGTTTATCGTCAGGGGGGGCAGATACGCAGTATTTT CASSLSSGGADTQYF
NA TRBJ1-6 17 TRBD1 TRBV12-3/TRBV12-4 TGTGCCAGCAGTCCCGCCCCGAGGGACAGAAATAATTCACCCCTCCACTTT CASSPAPRDRNNSPLHF
few TRBJ2-7 14 NA TRBV7-9 TGTGCCAGCAGCTTAGGGGCAGATCCCTACGAGCAGTACTTC CASSLGADPYEQYF
NA TRBJ2-3 16 TRBD2 TRBV7-2 TGTGCCAGCAGCCCCCCCGGGAGGGAGGGGACAGATACGCAGTATTTT CASSPPGREGTDTQYF
NA TRBJ2-2 16 NA TRBV5-1 TGCGCCAGCAGCTTGGTCGTGGCAGGCCCTACCGGGGAGCTGTTTTTT CASSLVVAGPTGELFF
NA TRBJ1-2 14 NA TRBV7-9 TGTGCCAGCAGCTTAGACAGGCCGACCTATGGCTACACCTTC CASSLDRPTYGYTF
NA TRBJ2-7 14 NA TRBV5-6 TGTGCCAGCAGCTTTGCGGGGGCCCCCTACGAGCAGTACTTC CASSFAGAPYEQYF
many TRBJ1-1 12 NA TRBV29-1 TGCAGCGCGGGGGGGGTGAACACTGAAGCTTTCTTT CSAGGVNTEAFF
NA TRBJ1-3 17 NA TRBV7-8 TGTGCCAGCAGCTTTGTTTTGTTCAAGTCCTCTGAAAACACCATATATTTT CASSFVLFKSSENTIYF
NA TRBJ2-1 16 TRBD2 TRBV7-2 TGTGCCAGCAGATCGCGGGGGGTCCAGCGCAACAATGAGCAGTTCTTC CASRSRGVQRNNEQFF
many TRBJ1-1 14 TRBD1 TRBV20-1 TGCAGTGCTGCCGGGAGGGGGCCGAACACTGAAGCTTTCTTT CSAAGRGPNTEAFF
many TRBJ1-4 15 TRBD1 TRBV7-2 TGTGCCAGCAGCACTAGGGACAGGGGTCGGGAAAAACTGTTTTTT CASSTRDRGREKLFF
NA TRBJ2-1 15 TRBD1 TRBV9 TGTGCCAGCAGCGTAGTAACAGGGGTATACAATGAGCAGTTCTTC CASSVVTGVYNEQFF
few TRBJ1-3 16 NA TRBV20-1 TGCAGTGCTAGTCCCGACGCTAATTTGGGAGGAAACACCATATATTTT CSASPDANLGGNTIYF
few TRBJ2-1 16 TRBD2 TRBV11-2 TGTGCCAGCAGCCGAGGGGGACTAGTTCTCTACAATGAGCAGTTCTTC CASSRGGLVLYNEQFF
few TRBJ2-3 15 NA TRBV6-6 TGTGCCAGCACTCTTCCCGGGCGTAGCACAGATACGCAGTATTTT CASTLPGRSTDTQYF
many TRBJ1-2 13 NA TRBV18 TGTGCCAGCTCATCCGGAATCGTCTATGGCTACACCTTC CASSSGIVYGYTF
few TRBJ2-4 15 NA TRBV29-1 TGCAGCGTTGAAGATTTATGGGGATCTGGAAACATTCAGTACTTC CSVEDLWGSGNIQYF
few TRBJ2-7 14 NA TRBV5-1 TGCGCCAGCAGGGCCGGGACGGAATCCTACGAGCAGTACTTC CASRAGTESYEQYF
NA TRBJ2-5 14 TRBD2 TRBV29-1 TGCAGCGGGATGAGCGGGGCCGTCCAAGAGACCCAGTACTTC CSGMSGAVQETQYF
few TRBJ2-7 14 TRBD1 TRBV4-1 TGCGCCAGCAGCCAAAGGGGGCAGGACTACGAGCAGTACTTC CASSQRGQDYEQYF
many TRBJ1-1 14 NA TRBV4-1 TGCGCCAGCAGCCAAGCGGGACAGAACACTGAAGCTTTCTTT CASSQAGQNTEAFF